The T cell receptor beta chain under discussion was sequenced for a study of blood T cell repertoires in COVID-19. Overall study context: The cDNA or gDNA used as material had been derived from T cells, B-cell-depleted T cells, or PBMCs.

This clone was recorded a few times. As handled by the study authors: Estimation of nucleated cell counts was performed using reference gene primer amplification. Sequencing was performed with immunoSEQ multiplex PCR; in TCRdb, only in-frame clones are kept and a portion is missing. That table furnishes V, J and clone size, whereas the DNA furnished D and trimming. This sample has 65,000 to 90,000 clones, with 80% to 90% found just once. The ends were cut back, 6 bases at V and 8 bases at J, with 13 bases in the middle. The V gene's germline CDR1 is LNHDA and CDR2 SQIVND (reference sequence). CDR3 length: 13 residues.

Sequencing input: peripheral blood. This receptor was obtained from a middle-aged man with acute or convalescent COVID-19. V and J are TRBV19 and TRBJ1-4; D uncertain. The CDR3 DNA is TGTGCCAGTAGGCGTTGGGAGGAGGAAAAACTGTTTTTT. It specifies CASRRWEEEKLFF.